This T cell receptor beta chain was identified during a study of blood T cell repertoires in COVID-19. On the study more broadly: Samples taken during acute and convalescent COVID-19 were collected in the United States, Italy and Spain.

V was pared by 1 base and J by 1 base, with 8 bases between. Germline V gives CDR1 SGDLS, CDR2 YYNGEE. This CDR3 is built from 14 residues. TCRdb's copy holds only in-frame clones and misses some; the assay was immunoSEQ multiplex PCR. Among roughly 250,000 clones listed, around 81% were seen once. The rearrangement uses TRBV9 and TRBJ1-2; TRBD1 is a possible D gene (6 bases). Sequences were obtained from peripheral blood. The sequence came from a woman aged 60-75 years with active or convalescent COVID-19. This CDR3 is CASSVPGDNYGYTF. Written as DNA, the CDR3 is TGTGCCAGCAGCGTACCAGGGGATAACTATGGCTACACCTTC.